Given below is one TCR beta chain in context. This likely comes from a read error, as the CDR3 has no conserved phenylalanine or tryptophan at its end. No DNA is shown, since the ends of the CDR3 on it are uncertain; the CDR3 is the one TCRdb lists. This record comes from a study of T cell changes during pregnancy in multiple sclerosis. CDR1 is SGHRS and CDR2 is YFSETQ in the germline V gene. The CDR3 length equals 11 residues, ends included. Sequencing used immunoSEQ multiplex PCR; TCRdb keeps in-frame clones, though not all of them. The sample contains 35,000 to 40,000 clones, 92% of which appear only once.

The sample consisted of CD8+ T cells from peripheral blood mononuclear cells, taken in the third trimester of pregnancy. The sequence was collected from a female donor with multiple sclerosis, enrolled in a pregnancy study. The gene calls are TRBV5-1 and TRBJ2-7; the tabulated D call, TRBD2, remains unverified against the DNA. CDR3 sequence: CASSFRGALSL.